This is a list of T cell receptor beta chains from one sample in a study of persistence of HIV-infected CD4 T cells. The antigens of these receptors remain unknown. Data came from immunoSEQ multiplex PCR; TCRdb stores just in-frame clones and leaves some out. The table has some 41,000 clones, around 80% seen once; the top ten hold approximately 1.6%. Material: CD4+ T cells sorted from PBMCs after approximately 19-hour stimulation, obtained from a patient who received antiretroviral therapy. Every receptor here comes from an adult man with HIV who was CMV-seropositive. Each CDR3 is given with its conserved first and last residue. A D gene is named only where the DNA matches it firmly. Rows may omit the clone size; those that give it use once, few, many or a size class.

V,J,size,D,DNA,CDR3
TRBV7-7,TRBJ1-2,few,NA,TGTGCCAGCCCTCCGAGGTGGTACCCCCTTGACTATGGCTACACCTTC,CASPPRWYPLDYGYTF
TRBV6-1,TRBJ2-6,NA,NA,TGTGCCACCCAAAGGGGCCAGGGTGGGGCCAACGTCCTGACTTTC,CATQRGQGGANVLTF
TRBV27,TRBJ2-2,NA,NA,TGTGCCAGCAGTTTCCGAGACACCGGGGAGCTGTTTTTT,CASSFRDTGELFF
TRBV5-1,TRBJ2-1,NA,TRBD2,TGCGCCAGCAGCTCCACTAGCGGGGGCAACCATTCCTACAATGAGCAGTTCTTC,CASSSTSGGNHSYNEQFF
TRBV5-5,TRBJ2-7,once,NA,TGTGCCAGCAGCTTAGTAGAGCGATCCTACGAGCAGTACTTC,CASSLVERSYEQYF
TRBV6-1,TRBJ2-6,NA,NA,TGTGCCAGCAGTGAGAGGGAGGCTGGGGCCAACGTCCTGACTTTC,CASSEREAGANVLTF
TRBV7-9,TRBJ2-5,NA,TRBD2,TGTGCCAGCAGCTCGGGACTAGCGGGGAAAGAGACCCAGTACTTC,CASSSGLAGKETQYF
TRBV2,TRBJ1-2,few,TRBD1,TGTGCCAGCAGGAGGGAGGACAGGGGAGTCTATGGCTACACCTTC,CASRREDRGVYGYTF
TRBV3-1/TRBV3-2,TRBJ2-3,NA,NA,TGTGCCAGCAGCAAATCGTACGGGCCTCAGGATACGCAGTATTTT,CASSKSYGPQDTQYF
TRBV7-3,TRBJ2-3,NA,NA,TGTGCCAGCAGCTTAAACCCCAACCGACCTTTCACAGATACGCAGTATTTT,CASSLNPNRPFTDTQYF
TRBV19,TRBJ1-2,NA,TRBD1,TGTGCCAGTAGTATTTCCGGGACAGAACCCTACTATGGCTACACCTTC,CASSISGTEPYYGYTF
TRBV5-1,TRBJ2-6,NA,NA,TGCGCCAGCAGCAGGCAGGGAACCACTGGGGCCAACGTCCTGACTTTC,CASSRQGTTGANVLTF
TRBV28,TRBJ1-1,once,TRBD1,TGTGCCAGCAGTGCACAGGGGGTATTTACTGAAGCTTTCTTT,CASSAQGVFTEAFF
TRBV6-5,TRBJ1-3,NA,TRBD1,TGTGCCAGCAGGGGACAGGGGGAAAACACCATATATTTT,CASRGQGENTIYF
TRBV6-2/TRBV6-3,TRBJ1-5,NA,NA,TGTGCCAGCAGTTACTCGTCCCAATTACTCTATAGCAATCAGCCCCAGCATTTT,CASSYSSQLLYSNQPQHF
TRBV5-1,TRBJ2-5,NA,NA,TGCGCCAGCGGGAGGACCGGAGAGACCCAGTACTTC,CASGRTGETQYF
TRBV10-2,TRBJ2-6,NA,NA,TGCGCCAGCACCCCAAATCCCCAGGGAGCTGGGGCCAACGTCCTGACTTTC,CASTPNPQGAGANVLTF
TRBV2,TRBJ2-3,NA,TRBD2,TGTGCCAGCAGGCTAGCGGGGGGCTACACAGATACGCAGTATTTT,CASRLAGGYTDTQYF
TRBV28,TRBJ2-7,NA,TRBD1,TGTGCCAGCAGTCGCTGGACAGGGAGCTCCTACGAGCAGTACTTC,CASSRWTGSSYEQYF
TRBV15,TRBJ1-1,few,NA,TGTGCCACCAGCAGAGATCCCCTTTCAATCGGCGGCACTGAAGCTTTCTTT,CATSRDPLSIGGTEAFF
TRBV28,TRBJ1-6,NA,NA,TGTGCCAGCCAGCTTAGGGGCTCCTATAATTCACCCCTCCACTTT,CASQLRGSYNSPLHF
TRBV7-4,TRBJ2-3,few,NA,TGTGCCAGCAGCTTACCAGATACGCAGTATTTT,CASSLPDTQYF
TRBV10-3,TRBJ2-3,NA,NA,TGTGCCACCAAGAACGGGGGCTCGGGAGATACGCAGTATTTT,CATKNGGSGDTQYF
TRBV5-1,TRBJ2-1,NA,NA,TGCGCCAGCAGCTCCAGGGAGATCGCCCGTAATGAGCAGTTCTTC,CASSSREIARNEQFF
TRBV5-1,TRBJ2-7,NA,TRBD2,TGCGCCAGCAGCTTGGCCGGGGTAGCGGGGGTTTCCTACGAGCAGTACTTC,CASSLAGVAGVSYEQYF
TRBV7-8,TRBJ1-1,NA,NA,TGTGCCAGCAGCTTAGTCTCGGGGATGAACACTGAAGCTTTCTTT,CASSLVSGMNTEAFF
TRBV6-1,TRBJ1-1,NA,NA,TGTGCCAGCAGTGAAGCCAGGGGTGAAGCTTTCTTT,CASSEARGEAFF
TRBV11-1,TRBJ2-1,NA,NA,TGTGCCAGCAGCACGCCCGGGACCTACAATGAGCAGTTCTTC,CASSTPGTYNEQFF
TRBV19,TRBJ1-5,NA,TRBD1,TGTGCCAGTTGGGACAGGGGAGCCAATCAGCCCCAGCATTTT,CASWDRGANQPQHF
TRBV5-1,TRBJ1-1,NA,NA,TGCGCCAGCAGCCTGCTCGGGGAAGTGAACACTGAAGCTTTCTTT,CASSLLGEVNTEAFF
TRBV28,TRBJ2-3,few,TRBD2,TGTGCCAGCAGTAACGGGGGGGACTACACAGATACGCAGTATTTT,CASSNGGDYTDTQYF
TRBV19,TRBJ1-5,few,TRBD1,TGTGCCAGTAGTTCCGGGACAGGGGTTTATCAGCCCCAGCATTTT,CASSSGTGVYQPQHF
TRBV19,TRBJ1-2,NA,TRBD1,TGTGCCAGTGTACCTCCGGACAGGGATGGCTACACCTTC,CASVPPDRDGYTF
TRBV28,TRBJ2-6,NA,NA,TGTGCCACTGAGGACAGCCCAGGTGGGGCCAACGTCCTGACTTTC,CATEDSPGGANVLTF
TRBV20-1,TRBJ1-6,NA,NA,TGCAGTGCTAGTACAGATTTACTCCTCTATAATTCACCCCTCCACTTT,CSASTDLLLYNSPLHF
TRBV18,TRBJ2-7,NA,NA,TGTGCCAGCTCATACAACCAGGGAGACGAGCAGTACTTC,CASSYNQGDEQYF
TRBV7-3,TRBJ2-3,NA,TRBD2,TGTGCCAGCAGCCCCCAGCGGGGGGGCGCGAATACGCAGTATTTT,CASSPQRGGANTQYF
TRBV4-1,TRBJ2-3,once,TRBD2,TGCGCCGTTCCGGTAGACTTACTAGCGGGGGGTCCAGATACGCAGTATTTT,CAVPVDLLAGGPDTQYF
TRBV27,TRBJ2-7,NA,NA,TGTGCCAGCAGTTTGAAAGGGCCCTCTTACTACGAGCAGTACTTC,CASSLKGPSYYEQYF
TRBV2,TRBJ2-7,few,NA,TGTGCCAGCAGTGGTCAGCGAAGCTACGAGCAGTACTTC,CASSGQRSYEQYF
TRBV28,TRBJ1-2,NA,NA,TGTGCCAGCAGTCCCAGCTCCCCAGCTAACTATGGCTACACCTTC,CASSPSSPANYGYTF
TRBV3-1/TRBV3-2,TRBJ2-3,NA,TRBD1,TGTGCCAGCAGTTCAGGGGGCGCAGATACGCAGTATTTT,CASSSGGADTQYF
TRBV6-5,TRBJ1-6,NA,TRBD1,TGTGCCAGCAGTTACCGCGCTAACAGGGGTAATTCACCCCTCCACTTT,CASSYRANRGNSPLHF
TRBV30,TRBJ2-7,NA,TRBD1,TGTGCCTGGAGTGTTAAGGGGGCCGTGTACGAGCAGTACTTC,CAWSVKGAVYEQYF
TRBV19,TRBJ2-7,NA,TRBD2,TGTGCCAGTAGTATTCAGACTAGCGGCGCCTACGAGCAGTACTTC,CASSIQTSGAYEQYF
TRBV15,TRBJ1-5,NA,NA,TGTGCCACCAGCAGAGGCCAAGAGAGCAATCAGCCCCAGCATTTT,CATSRGQESNQPQHF
TRBV29-1,TRBJ2-2,NA,NA,TGCAGCGCAGGAGTTTTGGGTACCGGGGAGCTGTTTTTT,CSAGVLGTGELFF
TRBV3-1/TRBV3-2,TRBJ2-2,NA,NA,TGTGCCAGCAGCCAAGTCTTCGGCAGAGGCTCCAGACAGGTCGTGGGCACCGGGGAGCTGTTTTTT,CASSQVFGRGSRQVVGTGELFF
TRBV13,TRBJ2-7,NA,NA,TGTGCCAGCAGCCGACTGGGGGTCCCCTACGAGCAGTACTTC,CASSRLGVPYEQYF
TRBV10-1,TRBJ2-1,NA,NA,TGCGCCAGCAGTCTGGGAGTAGAGCAGTTCTTC,CASSLGVEQFF
TRBV12-3/TRBV12-4,TRBJ2-7,NA,NA,TGTGCCGCAGGCAGCTCCTACGAGCAGTACTTC,CAAGSSYEQYF
TRBV5-1,TRBJ1-1,NA,TRBD1,TGCGCCAGCAGCCCTGGACAGGAGAACACTGAAGCTTTCTTT,CASSPGQENTEAFF
TRBV7-2,TRBJ1-2,once,NA,TGTGCCAGCAGCTTAGCGGTTAACTATGGCTACACCTTC,CASSLAVNYGYTF
TRBV12-5,TRBJ2-3,NA,TRBD1,TGTGCTAGTGGTCCGGGACAGAAGACAGATACGCAGTATTTT,CASGPGQKTDTQYF
TRBV3-1/TRBV3-2,TRBJ2-7,NA,TRBD1,TGTGCCAGCAGCCCCCCCGGGACAGGGAACTACGAGCAGTACTTC,CASSPPGTGNYEQYF
TRBV7-3,TRBJ1-5,once,NA,TGTGCCAGCAGCCAGACAGTAAATCAGCCCCAGCATTTT,CASSQTVNQPQHF
TRBV7-9,TRBJ2-1,NA,TRBD1,TGTGCCAGCAGCCCGGGACAGGGGAGCAATGAGCAGTTCTTC,CASSPGQGSNEQFF